These 2 T cell receptor beta chains came from one sample sequenced in a study of blood T cells in healthy people across ages. Sample-barcoded 5' priming and a J-beta primer mix drove a second PCR of about 6 to 12 cycles. In TCRdb, the 5' RACE reads were re-called with MiXCR into one record per CDR3 protein. The sample shows around 1,000,000 distinct CDR3 sequences, approximately 26% of them seen only once. A further study also used this sample, focusing on T cells of mothers and their children.

Sequenced sample: blood. These receptors were obtained from a girl under 10 years old in good health.

This clonotype turned up a few times. The chain employs TRBV4-2 and TRBJ1-6, with a tentative D call TRBD1 (6 bases). This CDR3 is built from 14 residues. The germline V gene encodes CDR1 LGHNA and CDR2 YNFKEQ. Trimming cost V 2 bases and J 7 bases, with 9 bases left between them. The CDR3, as DNA: TGTGCCAGCAGCCAAACAGGGACAAATTCACCCCTCCACTTT. As protein: CASSQTGTNSPLHF.

Turning to this clonotype: One end of the junction fails to match germline, which may point to a read error. The chain employs TRBV29-1 and TRBJ2-1, with TRBD2 matching 9 bases. CDR3 size: 16 residues. CDR1 and CDR2 from the germline V gene are SQVTM and ANQGSEA. Here the CDR3 DNA reads TGCAGCGTTGAAGGAGGGAGCGGGAGGTTTCACAATGAGCAGCTCTTC. Translating it yields CSVEGGSGRFHNEQLF.